This entry describes one TCR beta chain. Its specificity is not known. Regarding time point: newly diagnosed GD, antithyroid drugs for less than 3 months. After RNA was extracted from PBMCs, the TCR library was made from it. Patients came from an endocrinology department in Xi'an, China. The data are from a study of regulatory T cells in long-lasting Graves disease. General observations from the study: Persistent patients had a count of shared public clonotypes (around 2,500) that exceeded that of new patients (about 970).

The CDR3 length is 14 residues. Per germline, CDR1 LNHDA and CDR2 SQIVND (reference sequence). V lost 1 base to trimming and J lost 0 bases, with 7 bases between them. With iRepertoire HTBI primers and Arm-PCR of CDR3 regions, TCR beta libraries were built. TCRdb re-called the multiplex PCR reads through MiXCR, storing one row per CDR3 protein. This sample has about 420,000 distinct CDR3 sequences, with 16% found just once. This same sample was also part of a study on T cells in Graves' hyperthyroidism and ophthalmopathy.

The genes are TRBV19 and TRBJ2-7, with D perhaps TRBD1 or TRBD2 (5 bases each). This receptor was taken from a woman aged 18-30 years with Graves disease. Specimen: peripheral blood mononuclear cells (PBMCs), collected at new diagnosis, from a patient treated with antithyroid drugs. The CDR3 coding sequence is TGTGCCAGTAGTATAGGGGGGAGCTCCTACGAGCAGTACTTC. The encoded protein is CASSIGGSSYEQYF.